This T cell receptor beta chain emerged from a study of Graves' ophthalmopathy and Graves' hyperthyroidism. Whole-study findings and limits: Ophthalmopathy progression was predicted with roughly 68% sensitivity and 72% to 80% specificity. Blood shared most expanded thyroid clonotypes above 0.001 frequency.

This clonotype was seen repeatedly, ten times or more. The antigen is not known. As the template, RNA transcripts were used to amplify TCR beta CDR3 regions. Second-round multiplex PCR came after a first-round RT-PCR that employed HTBI primers. One entry per CDR3 protein, called by TCRdb with MiXCR from the multiplex PCR reads. This table has fewer than 600,000 distinct CDR3 sequences, about an eighth appearing once. This clonotype was sampled from a woman under 40 with Graves' ophthalmopathy. Sequencing was carried out using blood.

CDR3 nucleotides: TGTGCCAGCACCAGGGCCCAGCACGATAATTCACCCCTCCACTTT. This codes for CASTRAQHDNSPLHF. V and J are TRBV6-5 and TRBJ1-6; TRBD1 is a possible D gene (5 bases). Germline V gene lookup returns CDR1 MNHEY and CDR2 SVGAGI. This CDR3 has 15 amino acids. V dropped 7 bases and J dropped 5 bases, with 15 bases sitting between them.